The 17 T cell receptor beta chains below were found in one sample sequenced in a study of blood T cell repertoires in COVID-19. This table comes from immunoSEQ multiplex PCR, and its TCRdb copy is limited to in-frame clones, with some not included. The sample contains under 400,000 clones, 86% of which appear only once. Input material: PBMCs or T cells enriched from blood (not recorded which). The receptor source for this set is a woman in her forties with acute COVID-19.

This clone was seen a single time. The chain recombines TRBV19 with TRBJ1-2; no firm D call. The germline V gene has CDR1 LNHDA and CDR2 SQIVND (reference sequence). V was clipped by 5 bases and J by 4 bases, with 8 bases between them. The CDR3 spans 12 residues. CDR3 coding DNA: TGTGCCAGTAGTCAGATCTCCTATGGCTACACCTTC. It encodes CASSQISYGYTF. Variable domain in full (rest from reference TRBV19 and TRBJ1-2): DGGITQSPKYLFRKEGQNVTLSCEQNLNHDAMYWYRQDPGQGLRLIYYSQIVNDFQKGDIAEGYSVSREKKESFPLTVTSAQKNPTAFYLCASSQISYGYTFGSGTRLTVV.

CDR3 nucleotide sequence: TGTGCCAGCAGCCAAGATTCCAGTATCCCAGATACGCAGTATTTT. Protein product: CASSQDSSIPDTQYF. V usage is TRBV3-1 (or the pseudogene TRBV3-2) and J usage is TRBJ2-3, with D unclear. Germline CDR1 reads LGHDT; CDR2 reads YNNKEL (reference sequence). V lost 0 bases and J 4 bases, leaving 11 bases between the germline ends. The CDR3 consists of 15 residues.

The chain recombines TRBV11-2 with TRBJ1-2; 10 bases are a match to TRBD1. This CDR3 has 18 amino acids. Germline-derived CDR1 and CDR2 are SGHAT and FQNNGV. The junction had 12 bases not matched to a gene; V was cut back by 1 base and J by 4 bases. Here the CDR3 DNA reads TGTGCCAGCAGCTTAGGGACCCGACAGGGGGCGAGGTCCTATGGCTACACCTTC. Translated: CASSLGTRQGARSYGYTF.

The V gene is TRBV7-9, the J gene TRBJ1-2; D might be TRBD1 (6 bases). This CDR3 has 15 residues. Between the trimmed V and J ends, which lost 2 bases and 5 bases, there was a span of 15 bases. Per germline, CDR1 SEHNR and CDR2 FQNEAQ (reference sequence). CDR3 DNA sequence: TGTGCCAGCAGCTTACACAAGGGGACAAATTATGGCTACACCTTC. This gives the protein CASSLHKGTNYGYTF.

The chain recombines TRBV4-1 with TRBJ1-2; 10 bases align to TRBD1. The CDR3 extends over 15 amino acids. Germline CDR1 is MGHRA and CDR2 is YSYEKL. J lost 3 bases, V lost 4 bases, and 5 bases had no gene match. The CDR3 nucleotides read TGCGCCAGCAGCCTAGGGACAGGGGTAGACTATGGCTACACCTTC. Protein: CASSLGTGVDYGYTF.

Written as DNA, the CDR3 is TGTGCCAGCAGTTCGACAGGGTCTAGCAATCAGCCCCAGCATTTT. This encodes CASSSTGSSNQPQHF. This sequence joins TRBV28 and TRBJ1-5; 7 positions match TRBD1. Germline assignment: CDR1 MDHEN and CDR2 SYDVKM. The CDR3 is 15 amino acids. V was clipped by 4 bases and J by 0 bases; unmatched bases: 3.

This clone occurred a few times. The chain uses TRBV28 and TRBJ1-2, with 12 bases that match TRBD1. Trimming cost V 2 bases and J 5 bases; bases outside gene matches: 6. Germline values: CDR1 MDHEN, CDR2 SYDVKM. This CDR3 contains 16 residues. DNA for the CDR3: TGTGCCAGCAGTTTACCCGGGACAGGGGGCGATTATGGCTACACCTTC. Translated, it gives CASSLPGTGGDYGYTF.

The table lists this clone with a few counts. This chain connects TRBV27 to TRBJ1-1; D possibly corresponds to TRBD1 (5 bases). CDR1 MNHEY and CDR2 SMNVEV come from the germline V gene (reference sequence). V was pared by 2 bases and J by 5 bases, with 12 bases between. This CDR3 contains 14 residues. CDR3 sequence (DNA): TGTGCCAGCAGTTTAGGGGGGATGGGGACTGAAGCTTTCTTT. Residues: CASSLGGMGTEAFF.

The rearrangement links TRBV10-2 to TRBJ1-2; D not resolved. Looked up from germline, CDR1 is WSHSY and CDR2 is SAAADI. CDR3 length: 14 residues. The V end was cut by 2 bases, the J end by 10 bases, with 17 bases between. CDR3 nucleotides: TGCGCCAGCAGTGAGGTTAGGGAGAGGAAGGTCTACACCTTC. Protein product: CASSEVRERKVYTF.

The V call is TRBV27, the J call TRBJ2-3; weak D call: TRBD2 (6 bases). The CDR3 covers 15 residues. Per germline, CDR1 MNHEY and CDR2 SMNVEV (reference sequence). The V end was cut by 6 bases, the J end by 4 bases, with 17 bases between. The CDR3 here is CASSPTSFVPDTQYF. The CDR3 DNA is TGTGCCAGCAGCCCGACTAGTTTTGTGCCAGATACGCAGTATTTT.

In this sample, this clone turned up once. This chain joins TRBV15 and TRBJ1-5; maybe TRBD1 (6 bases). This CDR3 contains 15 residues. Germline V gene sequence: CDR1 LNHNV, CDR2 YYDKDF (reference sequence). V was clipped by 3 bases and J by 6 bases, with 15 bases between them. The CDR3 sequence: CATSRGGGKGQPQHF. Here the CDR3 DNA reads TGTGCCACCAGCAGGGGAGGGGGTAAGGGTCAGCCCCAGCATTTT.

The rearrangement links TRBV6-5 to TRBJ1-6; no clear D. Per the germline V gene, CDR1 is MNHEY and CDR2 is SVGAGI. Trimming left V 6 bases short and J 0 bases short, with 6 bases between. The CDR3 length is 14 residues. The CDR3 protein is CASRVSSYNSPLHF. For the CDR3, the DNA is TGTGCCAGCAGGGTTAGCTCCTATAATTCACCCCTCCACTTT.

This clone was observed a single time. This rearrangement joins TRBV10-3 to TRBJ2-3; 12 nucleotides align to TRBD2. In germline, CDR1 is ENHRY, CDR2 SYGVKD. The trim removed 6 bases at V and 2 bases at J, leaving 12 bases unmatched. The CDR3 has 18 residues. CDR3 nucleotide sequence: TGTGCCATCAGGGCGCTAGCGGGAGGGAACTCACCCACAGATACGCAGTATTTT. This codes for CAIRALAGGNSPTDTQYF.

The V and J genes are TRBV3-1 (or the pseudogene TRBV3-2) and TRBJ2-5; the D gene is possibly TRBD2 (6 bases). The germline CDR1 and CDR2 sequences are LGHDT and YNNKEL (reference sequence). The CDR3 totals 15 residues. Trimming stripped 1 base from V and 2 bases from J, with 11 bases between. Here the CDR3 reads CASSQVRGKQETQYF. The CDR3 nucleotides read TGTGCCAGCAGCCAAGTTCGGGGGAAACAAGAGACCCAGTACTTC.

The rearrangement uses TRBV15 and TRBJ1-5, with 10 nucleotides matching TRBD1. The V and J ends lost 3 bases and 4 bases, in that order; junction bases with no gene match: 12. CDR1 and CDR2 (germline): LNHNV, YYDKDF (reference sequence). The CDR3 sequence is 18 residues long. The CDR3 region is CATSSRGTGAHTNQPQHF. The CDR3 region has the DNA TGTGCCACCAGCAGTAGGGGGACAGGGGCCCATACAAATCAGCCCCAGCATTTT.

The V call is TRBV10-3, the J call TRBJ1-2; 7 positions match TRBD1. Germline V lookup: CDR1 ENHRY, CDR2 SYGVKD. J lost 8 bases, V lost 5 bases, and 8 bases had no gene match. There are 13 residues in the CDR3. DNA of the CDR3: TGTGCCATCAGTACAGAGGGGGCTGGAGGCTACACCTTC. Encoded protein: CAISTEGAGGYTF.

J is TRBJ1-1 and V is TRBV5-1, with D unresolved. Germline loops: CDR1 SGHRS, CDR2 YFSETQ. The CDR3 length is 11 residues. The V end was cut by 0 bases, the J end by 10 bases, with 7 bases between. The CDR3 nucleotides are TGCGCCAGCAGCTTGGGTGAGGGAGCTTTCTTT. This codes for CASSLGEGAFF.